This TCR beta chain came from a study of blood T cell repertoires in COVID-19. The CDR3 loop spans 19 amino acids. Trimming removed 0 bases at V and 5 bases at J, with 27 bases between. Germline V lookup: CDR1 SQVTM, CDR2 ANQGSEA. As originally analysed: Reference gene primer amplification gave estimated nucleated cell counts. Assay used: immunoSEQ multiplex PCR; TCRdb lists only in-frame clones, some missing. V and J calls and clone size are those listed in that table; D and trimming were worked out from the DNA. The table lists nearly 50,000 clones, around 85% of them singletons. The chain combines TRBV29-1 with TRBJ2-3; the D gene is possibly TRBD1 (5 bases). This sequence was found in a woman between 55 and 75 years old with acute or convalescent COVID-19. The sequencing input was peripheral blood. CDR3 nucleotides: TGCAGCGTTGAAGATAGAGGTGGGTCGGCAGGGTCATTGGTAGATACGCAGTATTTT. Protein product: CSVEDRGGSAGSLVDTQYF.